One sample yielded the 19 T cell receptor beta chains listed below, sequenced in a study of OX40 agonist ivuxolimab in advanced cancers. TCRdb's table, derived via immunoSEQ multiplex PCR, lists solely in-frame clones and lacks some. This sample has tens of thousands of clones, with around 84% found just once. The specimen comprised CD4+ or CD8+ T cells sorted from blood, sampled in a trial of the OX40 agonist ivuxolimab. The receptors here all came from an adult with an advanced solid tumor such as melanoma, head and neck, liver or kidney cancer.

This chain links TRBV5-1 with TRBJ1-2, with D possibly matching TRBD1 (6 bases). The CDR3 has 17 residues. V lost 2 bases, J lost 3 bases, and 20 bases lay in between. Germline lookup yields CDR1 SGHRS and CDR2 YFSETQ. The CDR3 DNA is TGCGCCAGCAGCTTTCGGGGCAGGGGAGAGGGAGACTATGGCTACACCTTC. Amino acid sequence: CASSFRGRGEGDYGYTF.

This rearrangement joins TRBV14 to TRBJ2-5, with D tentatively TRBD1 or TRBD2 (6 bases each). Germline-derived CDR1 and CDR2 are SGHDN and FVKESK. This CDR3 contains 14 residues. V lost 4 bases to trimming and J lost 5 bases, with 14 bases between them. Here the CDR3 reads CASSPRGGPETQYF. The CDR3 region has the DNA TGTGCCAGCAGCCCACGTGGGGGGCCGGAGACCCAGTACTTC.

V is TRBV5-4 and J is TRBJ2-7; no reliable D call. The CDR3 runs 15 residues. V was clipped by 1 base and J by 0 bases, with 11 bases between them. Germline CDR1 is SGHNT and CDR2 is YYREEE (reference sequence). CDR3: CASSLISSSSYEQYF. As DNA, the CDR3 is TGTGCCAGCAGCTTGATATCTTCAAGCTCCTACGAGCAGTACTTC. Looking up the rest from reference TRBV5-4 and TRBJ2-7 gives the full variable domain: ETGVTQSPTHLIKTRGQQVTLRCSSQSGHNTVSWYQQALGQGPQFIFQYYREEENGRGNFPPRFSGLQFPNYSSELNVNALELDDSALYLCASSLISSSSYEQYFGPGTRLTVT.

The CDR3 here is CASSIVARQSTSGVAETQYF. CDR3 coding DNA: TGTGCCAGTAGTATAGTCGCGAGGCAGAGCACTAGCGGGGTCGCAGAGACCCAGTACTTC. The chain couples TRBV19 to TRBJ2-5; TRBD2 matches at 10 bases. The CDR3 consists of 20 residues. The J segment lost 4 bases and the V segment lost 1 base, leaving 18 bases of the junction unmatched. Germline assignment: CDR1 LNHDA and CDR2 SQIVND (reference sequence).

CDR3 residues: CASSRSPGGTYEQYV. CDR3 DNA: TGTGCCAGCAGCCGTTCCCCCGGGGGGACCTACGAGCAGTACGTC. The gene calls are TRBV2 and TRBJ2-7; 7 positions match TRBD2. J lost 2 bases, V lost 6 bases, and 10 bases had no gene match. Germline V lookup: CDR1 SNHLY, CDR2 FYNNEI. The CDR3 totals 15 residues.

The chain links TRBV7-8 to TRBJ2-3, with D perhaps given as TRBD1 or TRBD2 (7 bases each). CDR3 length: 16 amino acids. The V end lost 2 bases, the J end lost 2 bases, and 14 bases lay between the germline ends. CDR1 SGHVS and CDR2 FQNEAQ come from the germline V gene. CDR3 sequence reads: CASSLSGGALTDTQYF. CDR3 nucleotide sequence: TGTGCCAGCAGCTTATCAGGGGGGGCCCTCACAGATACGCAGTATTTT.

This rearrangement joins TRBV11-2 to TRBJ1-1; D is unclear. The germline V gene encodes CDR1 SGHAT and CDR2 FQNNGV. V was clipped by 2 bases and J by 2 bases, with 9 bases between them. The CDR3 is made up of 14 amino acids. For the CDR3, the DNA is TGTGCCAGCAGCTTATTCAACATTAACACTGAAGCTTTCTTT. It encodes CASSLFNINTEAFF.

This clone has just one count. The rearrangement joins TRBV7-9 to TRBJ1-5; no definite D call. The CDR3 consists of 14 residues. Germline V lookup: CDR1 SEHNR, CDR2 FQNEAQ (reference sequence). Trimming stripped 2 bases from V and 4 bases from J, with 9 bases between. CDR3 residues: CASSLWPDNQPQHF. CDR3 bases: TGTGCCAGCAGCTTATGGCCAGATAATCAGCCCCAGCATTTT.

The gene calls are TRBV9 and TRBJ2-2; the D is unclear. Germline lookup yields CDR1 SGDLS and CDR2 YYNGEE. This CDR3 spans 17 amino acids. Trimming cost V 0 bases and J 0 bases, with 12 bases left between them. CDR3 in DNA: TGTGCCAGCAGCGTAGCTCAACACCGCTCGAACACCGGGGAGCTGTTTTTT. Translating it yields CASSVAQHRSNTGELFF.

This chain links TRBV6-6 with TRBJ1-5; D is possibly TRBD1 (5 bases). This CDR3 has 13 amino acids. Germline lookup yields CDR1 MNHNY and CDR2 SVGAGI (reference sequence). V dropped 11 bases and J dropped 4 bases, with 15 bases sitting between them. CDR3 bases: TGTGCCGGATCGGGGGGGGGTAATCAGCCCCAGCATTTT. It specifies CAGSGGGNQPQHF.

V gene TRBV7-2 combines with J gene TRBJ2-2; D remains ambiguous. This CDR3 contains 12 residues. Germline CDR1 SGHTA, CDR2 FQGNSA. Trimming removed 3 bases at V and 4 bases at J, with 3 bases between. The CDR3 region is CASSFGTGELFF. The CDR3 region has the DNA TGTGCCAGCAGCTTCGGCACCGGGGAGCTGTTTTTT. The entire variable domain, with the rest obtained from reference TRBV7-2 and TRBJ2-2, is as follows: GAGVSQSPSNKVTEKGKDVELRCDPISGHTALYWYRQSLGQGLEFLIYFQGNSAPDKSGLPSDRFSAERTGGSVSTLTIQRTQQEDSAVYLCASSFGTGELFFGEGSRLTVL.

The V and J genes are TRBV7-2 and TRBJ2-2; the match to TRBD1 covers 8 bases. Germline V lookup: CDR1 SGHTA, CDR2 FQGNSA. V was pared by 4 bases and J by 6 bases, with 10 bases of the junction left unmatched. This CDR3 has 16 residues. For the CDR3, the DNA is TGTGCCAGCAGCTCGGAAAGACAGGGGTGGGCCGGGGAGCTGTTTTTT. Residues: CASSSERQGWAGELFF.

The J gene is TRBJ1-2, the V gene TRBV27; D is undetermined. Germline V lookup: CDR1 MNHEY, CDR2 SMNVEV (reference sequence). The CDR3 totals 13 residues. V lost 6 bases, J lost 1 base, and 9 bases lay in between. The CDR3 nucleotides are TGTGCCAGCAGCGCGGCCGGTAACTATGGCTACACCTTC. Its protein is CASSAAGNYGYTF.

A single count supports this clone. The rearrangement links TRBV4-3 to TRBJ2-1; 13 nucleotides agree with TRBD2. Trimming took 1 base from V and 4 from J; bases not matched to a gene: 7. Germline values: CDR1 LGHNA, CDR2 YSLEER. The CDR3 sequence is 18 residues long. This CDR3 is CASSQALAGGPGYNEQFF. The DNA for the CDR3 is TGCGCCAGCAGCCAAGCACTAGCGGGGGGGCCAGGGTACAATGAGCAGTTCTTC.

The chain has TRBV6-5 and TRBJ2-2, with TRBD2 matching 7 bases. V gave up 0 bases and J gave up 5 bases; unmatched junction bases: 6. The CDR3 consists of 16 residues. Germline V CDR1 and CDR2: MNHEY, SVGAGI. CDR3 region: CASSYSTGLETGELFF. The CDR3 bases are TGTGCCAGCAGTTACTCAACAGGACTAGAGACCGGGGAGCTGTTTTTT.

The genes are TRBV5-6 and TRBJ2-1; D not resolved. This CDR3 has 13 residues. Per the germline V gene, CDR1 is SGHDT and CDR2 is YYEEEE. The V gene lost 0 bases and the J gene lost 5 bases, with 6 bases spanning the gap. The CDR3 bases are TGTGCCAGCAGCTTGGCCGGCCACAATGAGCAGTTCTTC. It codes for CASSLAGHNEQFF.

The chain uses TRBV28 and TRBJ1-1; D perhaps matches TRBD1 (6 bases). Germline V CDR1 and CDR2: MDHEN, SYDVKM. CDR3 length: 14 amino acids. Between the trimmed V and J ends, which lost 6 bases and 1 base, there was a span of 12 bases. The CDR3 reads CASSTPGANTEAFF. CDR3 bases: TGTGCCAGCAGCACCCCAGGGGCGAACACTGAAGCTTTCTTT.

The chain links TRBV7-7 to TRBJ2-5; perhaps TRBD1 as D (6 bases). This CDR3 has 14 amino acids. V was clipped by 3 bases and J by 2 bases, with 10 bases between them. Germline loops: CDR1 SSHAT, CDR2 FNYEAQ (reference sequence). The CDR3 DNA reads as TGTGCCAGCAGCTTTTACGGGACACAAGAGACCCAGTACTTC. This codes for CASSFYGTQETQYF.

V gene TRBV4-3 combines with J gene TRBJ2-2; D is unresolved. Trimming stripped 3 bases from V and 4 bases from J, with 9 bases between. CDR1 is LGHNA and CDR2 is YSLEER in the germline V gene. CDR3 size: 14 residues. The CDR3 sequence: CASSHGSGTGELFF. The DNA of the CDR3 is TGCGCCAGCAGCCACGGATCGGGCACCGGGGAGCTGTTTTTT.